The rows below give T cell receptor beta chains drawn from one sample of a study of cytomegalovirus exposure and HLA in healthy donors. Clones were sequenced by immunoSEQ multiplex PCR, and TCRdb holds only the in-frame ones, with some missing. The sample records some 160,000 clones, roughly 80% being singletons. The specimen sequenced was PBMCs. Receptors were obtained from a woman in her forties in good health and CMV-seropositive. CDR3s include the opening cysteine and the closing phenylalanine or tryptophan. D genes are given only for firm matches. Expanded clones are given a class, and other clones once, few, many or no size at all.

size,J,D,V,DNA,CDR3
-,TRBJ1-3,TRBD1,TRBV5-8,TGTGCCAGCAGCCCCGGGACAGGGCCTGGAAACACCATATATTTT,CASSPGTGPGNTIYF
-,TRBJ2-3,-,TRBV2,TGTGCCAGCAGTCGGGACTTCAACACAGATACGCAGTATTTT,CASSRDFNTDTQYF
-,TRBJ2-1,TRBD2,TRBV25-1,TGTGCCAGCAGTGAATTTGGGGGGGGTGGATACAATGAGCAGTTCTTC,CASSEFGGGGYNEQFF
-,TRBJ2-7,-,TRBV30,TGTGCCTGGAGTGTAGGGAGTGGTAAAAACGAGCAGTACTTC,CAWSVGSGKNEQYF
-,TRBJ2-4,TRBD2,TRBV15,TGTGCCACCAGCAGAGGGGGTACTAGCGGGAGAAATAACATTCAGTACTTC,CATSRGGTSGRNNIQYF
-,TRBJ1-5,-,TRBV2,TGTGCCAGCAGCCAGCGGGATCAGCCCCAGCATTTT,CASSQRDQPQHF
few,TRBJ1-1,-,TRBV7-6,TGTGCCAGCAGCCGACAGTTCAACACTGAAGCTTTCTTT,CASSRQFNTEAFF
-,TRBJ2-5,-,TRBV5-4,TGTGCCAGCAGTCTGCAGCAGGGAAGTATGGAGACCCAGTACTTC,CASSLQQGSMETQYF
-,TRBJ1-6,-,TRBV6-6,TGTGCCAGCAGCCTAAATTCACCCCTCCACTTT,CASSLNSPLHF
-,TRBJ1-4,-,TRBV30,TGTGCCTGGAGCCCCGGGGGGGCATGGGGTGAAAAACTGTTTTTT,CAWSPGGAWGEKLFF
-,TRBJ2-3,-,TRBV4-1,TGCGCCAGCTACAGGGGGGGCGGGGGCGGGATTACAGATACGCAGTATTTT,CASYRGGGGGITDTQYF
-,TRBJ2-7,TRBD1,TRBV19,TGTGCCAGTAGTACCCGACAGGGGGGTTCCTACGAGCAGTACTTC,CASSTRQGGSYEQYF
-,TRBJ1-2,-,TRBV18,TGTGCCAGCTTCAGGGCGTCGGGCTATGGCTACACCTTC,CASFRASGYGYTF
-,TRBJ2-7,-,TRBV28,TGTGCCAGCAGTTCCCCAGGGGCCCCCGGTGGCTCCTACGAGCAGTACTTC,CASSSPGAPGGSYEQYF
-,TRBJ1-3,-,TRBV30,TGTGCCTGGAGTGTACGGCGGGGCTCTGGAAACACCATATATTTT,CAWSVRRGSGNTIYF
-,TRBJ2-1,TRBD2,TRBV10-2,TGCGCCAGCAGTGTGGGGGGGGATAATGAGCAGTTCTTC,CASSVGGDNEQFF
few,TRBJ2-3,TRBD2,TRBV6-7,TGTGCCAGCAGTTACCTAGCGGGAGGGGTAGGAGATACGCAGTATTTT,CASSYLAGGVGDTQYF
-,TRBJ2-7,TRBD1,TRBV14,TGTGCCAGCAGCCAAATCTTAGGACAGGGGCTTCCCTACGAGCAGTACTTC,CASSQILGQGLPYEQYF
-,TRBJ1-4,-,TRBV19,TGTGCCAGTAGTACGGAAGTCAGGGGTGAAAAACTGTTTTTT,CASSTEVRGEKLFF
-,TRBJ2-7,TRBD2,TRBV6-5,TGTGCCAGCAGTTCCAGGACTAGCGGGAGTTCCTACGAGCAGTACTTC,CASSSRTSGSSYEQYF
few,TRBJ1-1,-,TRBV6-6,TGTGCCAGCATGGTGGCAGACCGCGGATGGACTGAAGCTTTCTTT,CASMVADRGWTEAFF
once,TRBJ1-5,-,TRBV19,TGTGCCAGTAGTATAAGGAGGGGCAATCAGCCCCAGCATTTT,CASSIRRGNQPQHF
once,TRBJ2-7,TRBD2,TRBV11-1,TGTGCCAGCAGCTCACGGACTAGCGGGAGTTCCCCCTACGAGCAGTACTTC,CASSSRTSGSSPYEQYF
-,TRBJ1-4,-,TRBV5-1,TGCGCCAGCAGCCGGGGAAAGAGAGATAGCGGTGAAAAACTGTTTTTT,CASSRGKRDSGEKLFF
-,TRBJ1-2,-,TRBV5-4,TGTGCCAGCAGCTTGTGGGGGCAGGCCTATGGCTACACCTTC,CASSLWGQAYGYTF
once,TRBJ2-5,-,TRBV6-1,TGTGCCAGCAGAAGGGGTCCCCAAGAGACCCAGTACTTC,CASRRGPQETQYF
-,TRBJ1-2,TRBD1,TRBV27,TGTGCCAGCAGTCCCCGACAGGGGGCGGGTGGCTACACCTTC,CASSPRQGAGGYTF
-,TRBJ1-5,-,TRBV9,TGTGCCAGCAGCGTGGGGCAGGGAACCAATCAGCCCCAGCATTTT,CASSVGQGTNQPQHF
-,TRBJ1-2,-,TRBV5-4,TGTGCCAGCAGCCGAGGGGACCGGAGGGTCTATGGCTACACCTTC,CASSRGDRRVYGYTF
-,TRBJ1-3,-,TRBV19,TGTGCCAGTAGTCCCTTGGAGCAGACCCAGAACACCATATATTTT,CASSPLEQTQNTIYF
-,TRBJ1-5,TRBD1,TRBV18,TGTGCCAGCTCACCGGGGACAGATAGCAATCAGCCCCAGCATTTT,CASSPGTDSNQPQHF
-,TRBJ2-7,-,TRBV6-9,TGTGCCAGCAGTCGCCGGGAACCCCGGGCTTACGAGCAGTACTTC,CASSRREPRAYEQYF
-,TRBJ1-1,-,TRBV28,TGTGCCAGCAGTTTATTGAGCAACACTGAAGCTTTCTTT,CASSLLSNTEAFF
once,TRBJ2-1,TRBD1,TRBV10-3,TGTGCCATCAGGGGGACAGCCAATGAGCAGTTCTTC,CAIRGTANEQFF
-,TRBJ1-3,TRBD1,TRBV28,TGTGCCAGCAGCTTCGCCGGGACAGAGGGAAACACCATATATTTT,CASSFAGTEGNTIYF
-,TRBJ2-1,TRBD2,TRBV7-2,TGTGCCAGCAGCTTAGCTCTCCTATTGCGGGGGGCCAATGAGCAGTTCTTC,CASSLALLLRGANEQFF
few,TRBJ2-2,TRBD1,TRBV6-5,TGTGCCAGCAGGCCGACAGGGGGGGTAGCCGGGGAGCTGTTTTTT,CASRPTGGVAGELFF
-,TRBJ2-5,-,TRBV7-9,TGTGCCAGCAGCTTAGGACTAGAGGTGACCCAGTACTTC,CASSLGLEVTQYF
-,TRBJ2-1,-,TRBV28,TGTGCCAGCTCCCGGAGCTCTACGGCTGAGCAGTTCTTC,CASSRSSTAEQFF
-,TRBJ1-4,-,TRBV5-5,TGTGCCAGCAGCTCAACTGGGGGGTTGGCTAATGAAAAACTGTTTTTT,CASSSTGGLANEKLFF
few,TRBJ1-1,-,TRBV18,TGTGCCAGCTCACCACCGGCGTCAGGGAATCGGGACACTGAAGCTTTCTTT,CASSPPASGNRDTEAFF
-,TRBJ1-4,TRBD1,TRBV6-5,TGTGCCAGCAGTGGACTGACAGGGGGGGATGAAAAACTGTTTTTT,CASSGLTGGDEKLFF
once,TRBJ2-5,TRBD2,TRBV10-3,TGTGCCCCTGGACTAGTCCCCGTACAAGAGACCCAGTACTTC,CAPGLVPVQETQYF
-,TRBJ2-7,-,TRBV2,TGTGCCAGCAGCCAGAACAGGAACAGGGTCTCCTACGAGCAGTACTTC,CASSQNRNRVSYEQYF
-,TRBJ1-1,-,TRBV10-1,TGCGCCAGCAGTGGAGGGATTGGCACTGAAGCTTTCTTT,CASSGGIGTEAFF
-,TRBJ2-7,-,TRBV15,TGTGCCACCGGGAGAACAGGGTTAAACTACGAGCAGTACTTC,CATGRTGLNYEQYF
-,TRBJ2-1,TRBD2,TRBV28,TGTGCCAGCAGTAAACTAGCGGGAGTATACAATGAGCAGTTCTTC,CASSKLAGVYNEQFF
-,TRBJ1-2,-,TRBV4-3,TGCGCCAGCAGCCAAGGTGTTGCGGGATCCTTGGGCTATGGCTACACCTTC,CASSQGVAGSLGYGYTF
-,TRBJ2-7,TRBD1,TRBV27,TGTGCCAGCAGTTCTCCGGGACAGGAATACGAGCAGTACTTC,CASSSPGQEYEQYF
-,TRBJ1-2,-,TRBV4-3,TGCGCCAGCAGCCAAGACCTGGGAGCAGAACCTAACTATGGCTACACCTTC,CASSQDLGAEPNYGYTF
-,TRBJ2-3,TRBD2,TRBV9,TGTGCCAGCAGCGTTCGGGGGGACTATAGCACAGATACGCAGTATTTT,CASSVRGDYSTDTQYF
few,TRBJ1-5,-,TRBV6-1,TGTGCCAGCAGTGAATTTCAAAGCAATCAGCCCCAGCATTTT,CASSEFQSNQPQHF
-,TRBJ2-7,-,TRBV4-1,TGCGCCAGCAGCCAAGAAGATCCGGGTCCCTACGAGCAGTACTTC,CASSQEDPGPYEQYF
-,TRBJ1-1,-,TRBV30,TGTGCCTGGAGTGTCGGGTCTTCTGAAGCTTTCTTT,CAWSVGSSEAFF
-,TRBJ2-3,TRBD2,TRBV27,TGTGCCAGCTCCCTGTTGGGGACTAGCGGGAGGGGTGATACGCAGTATTTT,CASSLLGTSGRGDTQYF
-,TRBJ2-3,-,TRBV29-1,TGCAGCGTTGCGGCAGGGTTTGTTTCAGATACGCAGTATTTT,CSVAAGFVSDTQYF
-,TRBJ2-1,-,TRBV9,TGTGCCAGCAGCGTAGCTCTCGGGACAAGTAATAATGAGCAGTTCTTC,CASSVALGTSNNEQFF
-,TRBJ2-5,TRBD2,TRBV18,TGTGCCAGCTCACCAACACTAGCGGGAGCTTTTGGGGGAGAGACCCAGTACTTC,CASSPTLAGAFGGETQYF